The clone carrying this T cell receptor (beta chain) was seen a few times. Germline V gene sequence: CDR1 LGHDT, CDR2 YNNKEL (reference sequence). Between the trimmed V and J ends, which lost 1 base and 1 base, there was a span of 12 bases. This CDR3 is 16 amino acids long. This entry is derived from a study of molecular identifiers for immune sequencing clone quantification. MiXCR, applied by TCRdb to the PCR reads, yields one record per CDR3 protein. The sample records 490,000 or so distinct CDR3 sequences, under 30% being singletons. This clonotype was sampled from a human donor in good health. Some libraries in this study had Jurkat cell RNA spiked in. The chain combines TRBV3-1 with TRBJ2-3; perhaps TRBD1 as D (5 bases). The sequencing sample was made of naive CD8+ T cells from blood, with Jurkat cell RNA spiked in. Subset described: FACS-sorted CD8+CD4-CCR7+CD45RA+ naive T cells. The CDR3 sequence: CASSQGLPRGTDTQYF. CDR3 DNA sequence: TGTGCCAGCAGCCAAGGACTCCCCAGGGGCACAGATACGCAGTATTTT.